Here is one TCR beta chain with its context. The data derive from a study of blood T cell repertoires in COVID-19. Study details: Samples taken during acute and convalescent COVID-19 were collected in the United States, Italy and Spain. PBMCs, B-cell-depleted T cells, or T cells provided the cDNA or gDNA that made up the material.

Original data processing: From reference gene primer amplification, estimates of nucleated cell counts were derived. Here immunoSEQ multiplex PCR was the method, and the copy in TCRdb shows in-frame clones only, minus some. V, J and clone size are taken as reported in that table, and D and trimming were inferred from the DNA itself. The sample shows some 150,000 clones, 70% to 90% of them seen only once. Germline V gene data show CDR1 as SNHLY and CDR2 as FYNNEI. With 3 bases clipped from V and 3 bases from J, the junction kept 5 bases outside the gene matches. The CDR3 spans 15 residues. The rearrangement links TRBV2 to TRBJ2-3; 8 nucleotides match TRBD2. The receptor comes from a woman in her sixties or seventies with COVID-19, enrolled during active disease. Sequencing was carried out using peripheral blood. The CDR3 coding sequence is TGTGCCAGCAGTGACCGCGGGGGGATGACAGATACGCAGTATTTT. It encodes CASSDRGGMTDTQYF.